The present T cell receptor (beta chain) was sequenced within a study of T cell responses to AZD1222 COVID-19 vaccine. The study, taken as a whole, reports: There were vaccine-associated CD4 TCRs across spike, dominant at 160-218 and 743-854. Variant regions that are unmutated are reportedly the target of nearly half of spike-specific TCRs.

On this clone itself: Its antigen remains unknown.

Only in-frame clones appear in the TCRdb table, and some are missing; sequencing was by immunoSEQ multiplex PCR. The sample carries 75,000 to 100,000 clones, 70% to 90% recorded once. The CDR3 is 15 residues long. From germline, CDR1 is SGHRS and CDR2 YFSETQ. The V end was cut by 0 bases, the J end by 6 bases, with 16 bases between. The rearrangement links TRBV5-1 to TRBJ2-7; D might be TRBD1 or TRBD2, each matching 6 bases. The TCR sequence derives from an adult in good health. The source was peripheral blood, collected on day 0 of AZD1222 vaccination. The CDR3 reads CASSLVTGGAPEQYF. The CDR3 DNA follows: TGCGCCAGCAGCTTGGTGACAGGCGGGGCTCCCGAGCAGTACTTC.